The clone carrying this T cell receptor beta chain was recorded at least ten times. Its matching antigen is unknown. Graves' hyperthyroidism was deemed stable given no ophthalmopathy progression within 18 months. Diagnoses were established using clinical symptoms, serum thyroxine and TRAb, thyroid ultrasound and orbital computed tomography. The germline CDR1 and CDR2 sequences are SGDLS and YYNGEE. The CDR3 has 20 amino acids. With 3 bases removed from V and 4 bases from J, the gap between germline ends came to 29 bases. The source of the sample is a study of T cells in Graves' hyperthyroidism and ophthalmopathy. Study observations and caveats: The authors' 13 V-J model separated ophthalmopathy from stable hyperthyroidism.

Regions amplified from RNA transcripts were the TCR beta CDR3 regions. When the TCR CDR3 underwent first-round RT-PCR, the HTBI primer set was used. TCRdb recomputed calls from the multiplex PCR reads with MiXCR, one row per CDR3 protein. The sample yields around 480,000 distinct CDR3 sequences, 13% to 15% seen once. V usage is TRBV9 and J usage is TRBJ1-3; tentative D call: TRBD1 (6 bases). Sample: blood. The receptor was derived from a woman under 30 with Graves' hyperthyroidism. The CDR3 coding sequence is TGTGCCAGCAGCGCTAACACCCTCACCCTTCACCGGGGGCTCGGAAACACCATATATTTT. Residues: CASSANTLTLHRGLGNTIYF.